Below, 32 T cell receptor beta chains from the same sample are listed, as sequenced in a study of blood T cell repertoires in COVID-19. Generated by immunoSEQ multiplex PCR, the TCRdb table keeps only in-frame clones and is missing some. The data hold 150,000 or so clones, with under 90% observed a single time. The sample comprised PBMCs or T cells enriched from blood (not recorded which). The receptors were sampled from a man aged 45-65 years who had recovered from COVID-19.

This chain uses TRBV11-2 with TRBJ2-1, with TRBD1 identical over 9 bases. CDR3 length equals 14 residues. J was trimmed by 9 bases and V by 4 bases; bases with no gene match: 7. From germline, CDR1 is SGHAT and CDR2 FQNNGV. The CDR3 is CASSSNRGLFEQFF. DNA for the CDR3: TGTGCCAGCAGCTCGAACAGGGGGCTGTTTGAGCAGTTCTTC.

V gene TRBV6-6 combines with J gene TRBJ2-3; TRBD2 is a possible D gene (6 bases). Trimming cost V 6 bases and J 3 bases, with 19 bases left between them. CDR3 length: 16 amino acids. Germline V gene data show CDR1 as MNHNY and CDR2 as SVGAGI (reference sequence). CDR3: CASRGLGSGGTDTQYF. CDR3 DNA: TGTGCCAGCAGGGGGCTCGGTAGCGGAGGGACAGATACGCAGTATTTT.

CDR3 in amino acids: CAGKGQGTDTQYF. The CDR3 region has the DNA TGTGCCGGCAAAGGACAGGGCACAGATACGCAGTATTTT. The genes are TRBV2 and TRBJ2-3, with TRBD1 identical over 7 bases. Trimming cost V 11 bases and J 1 base; bases outside gene matches: 6. Germline CDR1 SNHLY, CDR2 FYNNEI. This CDR3 has 13 residues.

This chain connects TRBV3-1 (or the pseudogene TRBV3-2) to TRBJ1-2; 8 positions match TRBD1. From germline, CDR1 is LGHDT and CDR2 YNNKEL (reference sequence). V shed 0 bases and J 8 bases; nucleotides not matched to a gene: 8. This CDR3 spans 15 amino acids. The CDR3 coding sequence is TGTGCCAGCAGCCAAGAATCTCTTACAGGGGGAGGCTACACCTTC. Residues: CASSQESLTGGGYTF.

The V gene is TRBV3-1 (or the pseudogene TRBV3-2), the J gene TRBJ1-2; 8 nucleotides agree with TRBD1. The ends lost 2 bases at V and 7 bases at J; junction bases unmatched: 12. The CDR3 is 16 residues long. Germline-derived CDR1 and CDR2 are LGHDT and YNNKEL (reference sequence). CDR3 coding DNA: TGTGCCAGCAGCCAAAGAGGTGGACAGGGAGAACGTGGCTACACCTTC. It specifies CASSQRGGQGERGYTF.

The chain recombines TRBV5-1 with TRBJ1-1; TRBD1 might be the D (6 bases). The CDR3 extends over 14 amino acids. V was trimmed by 4 bases and J by 7 bases, leaving 17 bases between them. CDR1 and CDR2 (germline): SGHRS, YFSETQ. The CDR3 sequence is CASSTGAGRGEAFF. Written as DNA, the CDR3 is TGCGCCAGCAGCACCGGGGCGGGCAGGGGTGAAGCTTTCTTT.

The chain recombines TRBV2 with TRBJ1-3; 10 bases line up with TRBD1. The CDR3 consists of 14 residues. Germline V lookup: CDR1 SNHLY, CDR2 FYNNEI. V shed 3 bases, J shed 7 bases, and the junction held 3 bases outside the gene matches. In nucleotides, the CDR3 is TGTGCCAGCAGTGATTTGGGACAGGGGAACACCATATATTTT. Protein: CASSDLGQGNTIYF.

V usage is TRBV30 and J usage is TRBJ1-2, with 9 bases that match TRBD1. This CDR3 spans 11 amino acids. The V segment lost 5 bases and the J segment 7 bases; nucleotides outside the gene matches: 2. CDR1 and CDR2 from the germline V gene are GTSNPN and SVGIG (reference sequence). The CDR3, as DNA: TGTGCCTGGGACAGGGGGATTGGCTACACCTTC. Encoded protein: CAWDRGIGYTF. Drawing the rest from reference TRBV30 and TRBJ1-2, the complete variable domain is SQTIHQWPATLVQPVGSPLSLECTVEGTSNPNLYWYRQAAGRGLQLLFYSVGIGQISSEVPQNLSASRPQDRQFILSSKKLLLSDSGFYLCAWDRGIGYTFGSGTRLTVV.

The chain combines TRBV28 with TRBJ1-2, with a tentative D call TRBD1 (6 bases). Trimming shortened V by 3 bases and J by 4 bases, and 18 bases separated the two germline ends. In germline, CDR1 is MDHEN, CDR2 SYDVKM. The CDR3 loop spans 16 amino acids. The CDR3 reads CASSLRGLGILYGYTF. The DNA for the CDR3 is TGTGCCAGCAGTTTGAGGGGGTTAGGGATCCTCTATGGCTACACCTTC.

Only one count was recorded for this clone. The V call is TRBV7-3, the J call TRBJ1-1; 7 bases align to TRBD1. The CDR3 spans 13 residues. Germline CDR1 reads SGHTA; CDR2 reads FQGTGA. V was pared by 5 bases and J by 7 bases, with 7 bases of the junction left unmatched. This chain's CDR3 is CASSPRGFNEAFF. CDR3 in DNA: TGTGCCAGCAGCCCCAGGGGGTTCAATGAAGCTTTCTTT.

CDR3 region: CASSPLDGGGNQPQHF. DNA of the CDR3: TGTGCCAGCAGTCCGCTGGACGGAGGGGGCAATCAGCCCCAGCATTTT. The chain recombines TRBV6-2 or TRBV6-3 with TRBJ1-5, with D possibly being TRBD1 (5 bases). Per the germline V gene, CDR1 is MNHEY and CDR2 is SVGEGT. Trimming pared 5 bases from V and 2 bases from J, leaving 16 bases between. The CDR3 extends over 16 amino acids.

CDR3 protein: CASSLSGTGLYGYTF. Written as DNA, the CDR3 is TGTGCCAGCAGTTTATCGGGGACAGGGCTTTATGGCTACACCTTC. The rearrangement joins TRBV27 to TRBJ1-2, with 9 bases lining up with TRBD1. J gave up 5 bases and V 0 bases, and 4 bases lay outside the gene matches. Germline V gene sequence: CDR1 MNHEY, CDR2 SMNVEV (reference sequence). There are 15 residues in the CDR3.

The chain recombines TRBV6-2 or TRBV6-3 with TRBJ2-3; 13 bases match TRBD2. The V gene's germline CDR1 is MNHEY and CDR2 SVGEGT. After removal of 2 bases from V and 3 bases from J, the junction contained 11 bases not matched to a gene. This CDR3 has 19 amino acids. CDR3 coding DNA: TGTGCCAGCAGTTACCCGACTAGCGGGGGGAACGAGGGGACAGATACGCAGTATTTT. The encoded protein is CASSYPTSGGNEGTDTQYF.

This chain joins TRBV2 and TRBJ1-2; D may be TRBD1 (5 bases). The CDR3 extends over 15 amino acids. Germline V CDR1 and CDR2: SNHLY, FYNNEI. Trimming shortened V by 10 bases and J by 7 bases, and 25 bases separated the two germline ends. The CDR3 loop is CATSRDSLEVGGYTF. The CDR3 DNA is TGTGCCACGTCGAGAGACAGTTTAGAAGTGGGTGGCTACACCTTC.

The J gene is TRBJ1-1, the V gene TRBV4-2; 9 bases map to TRBD1. Germline V CDR1 and CDR2: LGHNA, YNFKEQ. The CDR3 loop spans 16 amino acids. V lost 4 bases, J lost 6 bases, and 12 bases stayed unmatched. DNA for the CDR3: TGTGCCAGCAGCCTTATACAGGGGGCGGGAAACGCTGAAGCTTTCTTT. It specifies CASSLIQGAGNAEAFF.

V gene TRBV4-1 combines with J gene TRBJ2-3; D may be TRBD2 (5 bases). The CDR3 is 13 residues long. Looked up from germline, CDR1 is MGHRA and CDR2 is YSYEKL. V was shortened by 0 bases and J by 11 bases, with 12 bases between the two germline ends. CDR3 sequence (DNA): TGCGCCAGCAGCCAAGAAGACGGGGTTAAGCAGTATTTT. It specifies CASSQEDGVKQYF.

The V gene is TRBV12-3 or TRBV12-4, the J gene TRBJ1-5, with no clear D. The CDR3 is made up of 12 amino acids. Between the trimmed V and J ends, which lost 4 bases and 9 bases, there was a span of 10 bases. This CDR3 is CASSSDFSPQHF. The CDR3, as DNA: TGTGCCAGCAGTTCGGACTTTTCGCCCCAGCATTTT.

For the CDR3, the DNA is TGTGCCATCAGTGTAGATGGAAACACCATATATTTT. It encodes CAISVDGNTIYF. The J gene is TRBJ1-3, the V gene TRBV10-3; D not certain. Trimming shortened V by 4 bases and J by 3 bases, and 4 bases separated the two germline ends. The CDR3 contains 12 residues. In germline, CDR1 is ENHRY, CDR2 SYGVKD.

The rearrangement links TRBV18 to TRBJ2-5; perhaps TRBD2 as D (5 bases). V was cut by 3 bases and J by 6 bases, with 14 bases left in between. Germline CDR1 and CDR2: KGHSH and LQKENI. The CDR3 runs to 14 residues. For the CDR3, the DNA is TGTGCCAGCTCACCCAGGACTGGGGAACAGACCCAGTACTTC. Amino acids: CASSPRTGEQTQYF. The full variable domain, completed using reference TRBV18 and TRBJ2-5, is NAGVMQNPRHLVRRRGQEARLRCSPMKGHSHVYWYRQLPEEGLKFMVYLQKENIIDESGMPKERFSAEFPKEGPSILRIQQVVRGDSAAYFCASSPRTGEQTQYFGPGTRLLVL.

The chain couples TRBV3-1 (or the pseudogene TRBV3-2) to TRBJ2-7; unclear D gene. Germline V lookup: CDR1 LGHDT, CDR2 YNNKEL (reference sequence). V dropped 2 bases and J dropped 5 bases, with 19 bases sitting between them. This CDR3 has 16 amino acids. CDR3 amino acids: CASSQPTSGPFHEQYF. The CDR3, as DNA: TGTGCCAGCAGCCAACCCACGTCCGGTCCCTTCCACGAGCAGTACTTC.

This chain uses TRBV7-9 with TRBJ2-5, with a possible D match to TRBD1 (5 bases). CDR1 and CDR2 (germline): SEHNR, FQNEAQ (reference sequence). CDR3 length: 15 amino acids. Between the trimmed V and J ends, which lost 6 bases and 4 bases, there was a span of 18 bases. The CDR3 here is CASRPKTRVGETQYF. The CDR3 DNA follows: TGTGCCAGCAGACCGAAAACCAGGGTAGGAGAGACCCAGTACTTC.

This clone was recorded a few times. The gene calls are TRBV27 and TRBJ1-4; 9 nucleotides line up with TRBD1. After removal of 8 bases from V and 9 bases from J, the junction contained 7 bases not matched to a gene. Germline assignment: CDR1 MNHEY and CDR2 SMNVEV (reference sequence). This CDR3 is built from 13 residues. CDR3 sequence reads: CASWGQGFQKLFF. The CDR3 nucleotides read TGTGCCAGCTGGGGACAGGGCTTTCAAAAACTGTTTTTT.

The J gene is TRBJ1-1, the V gene TRBV19; maybe TRBD1 (5 bases). The CDR3 covers 13 residues. Trimming left V 1 base short and J 5 bases short, with 8 bases between. Per germline, CDR1 LNHDA and CDR2 SQIVND (reference sequence). DNA for the CDR3: TGTGCCAGTAGTATAGGGGGCTGGACTGAAGCTTTCTTT. Its protein is CASSIGGWTEAFF.

This clone has only a few counts. Here the CDR3 reads CASSEDELQAGANVLTF. Written as DNA, the CDR3 is TGTGCCAGCAGTGAAGATGAGTTACAGGCTGGGGCCAACGTCCTGACTTTC. The V gene is TRBV6-1, the J gene TRBJ2-6; TRBD1 is a possible D gene (5 bases). The CDR3 runs 17 residues. The V and J ends lost 1 base and 2 bases respectively, with 12 bases between them. CDR1 is MNHNS, CDR2 SASEGT, per germline.

The V and J genes are TRBV28 and TRBJ2-5; D perhaps matches TRBD2 (5 bases). Germline loops: CDR1 MDHEN, CDR2 SYDVKM. The CDR3 runs 11 residues. V lost 5 bases to trimming and J lost 7 bases, with 8 bases between them. This chain's CDR3 is CASSIRGTQYF. Written as DNA, the CDR3 is TGTGCCAGCAGTATCCGGGGGACCCAGTACTTC. Filled out from reference TRBV28 and TRBJ2-5, the complete variable domain reads DVKVTQSSRYLVKRTGEKVFLECVQDMDHENMFWYRQDPGLGLRLIYFSYDVKMKEKGDIPEGYSVSREKKERFSLILESASTNQTSMYLCASSIRGTQYFGPGTRLLVL.

This chain links TRBV4-1 with TRBJ2-4; 11 positions agree with TRBD2. Germline V gives CDR1 MGHRA, CDR2 YSYEKL. This CDR3 is built from 22 residues. The junction had 21 bases not matched to a gene; V was cut back by 2 bases and J by 3 bases. The CDR3 protein is CASSQRLAGGQEGSLGKNIQYF. CDR3 sequence (DNA): TGCGCCAGCAGCCAACGGCTAGCGGGGGGTCAAGAGGGCTCCTTAGGCAAAAACATTCAGTACTTC.

This clone was found once. The V and J genes are TRBV27 and TRBJ1-1, with 10 nucleotides matching TRBD1. CDR3 length: 18 residues. The V gene's germline CDR1 is MNHEY and CDR2 SMNVEV (reference sequence). The V segment lost 2 bases and the J segment 1 base; nucleotides outside the gene matches: 10. CDR3 protein: CASSLVWDRGRGNTEAFF. The CDR3 DNA follows: TGTGCCAGCAGTTTAGTTTGGGACAGGGGTCGGGGGAACACTGAAGCTTTCTTT.

The chain links TRBV27 to TRBJ1-2; 9 positions agree with TRBD1. Losses at the gene ends were 0 bases for V and 4 bases for J; bases not matched to a gene: 6. CDR1 and CDR2 from the germline V gene are MNHEY and SMNVEV (reference sequence). The length of the CDR3 is 16 residues. The DNA for the CDR3 is TGTGCCAGCAGTTTATCCGGGACAGGGAACGGCTATGGCTACACCTTC. Its protein is CASSLSGTGNGYGYTF.

This clone was seen more than once but under ten times. V is TRBV29-1 and J is TRBJ2-3; tentative D call: TRBD1 (6 bases). Germline V gene sequence: CDR1 SQVTM, CDR2 ANQGSEA. CDR3 length equals 14 residues. Trimming stripped 5 bases from V and 1 base from J, with 13 bases between. The CDR3, as DNA: TGCAGCGTTCTAGGGGGTGGGGGCACAGATACGCAGTATTTT. It is translated as CSVLGGGGTDTQYF.

The chain recombines TRBV24-1 with TRBJ1-1; 7 bases line up with TRBD1. There are 13 residues in the CDR3. The trim removed 4 bases at V and 7 bases at J, leaving 5 bases unmatched. Per the germline V gene, CDR1 is KGHDR and CDR2 is SFDVKD. CDR3 in amino acids: CATSDSTGLEAFF. The CDR3, as DNA: TGTGCCACCAGTGACTCGACAGGGCTTGAAGCTTTCTTT.

This clone has more than one count but fewer than ten. The gene calls are TRBV30 and TRBJ1-3, with 8 bases matching TRBD1. CDR3 length: 15 amino acids. The trim removed 1 base at V and 3 bases at J, leaving 5 bases unmatched. The germline V gene encodes CDR1 GTSNPN and CDR2 SVGIG (reference sequence). The CDR3 DNA reads TGTGCCTGGAGTGCCCAGGACAGGGATGGAAACACCATATATTTT. It translates to CAWSAQDRDGNTIYF.

The V call is TRBV6-2 or TRBV6-3, the J call TRBJ2-7; 8 positions match TRBD1. J lost 6 bases, V lost 2 bases, and 12 bases had no gene match. Germline CDR1 reads MNHEY; CDR2 reads SVGEGT. This CDR3 has 16 residues. The CDR3 loop reads CASSYGIDRGAGEQYF. In nucleotides, the CDR3 is TGTGCCAGCAGTTACGGGATTGACAGGGGCGCCGGCGAGCAGTACTTC.